Sequencing of this T cell receptor (beta chain) was carried out in a study of cytomegalovirus exposure and HLA in healthy donors. Study-level background: T cells numbering around 190 million yielded around 120 million unique TCR beta sequences in an earlier analysis. Overall study results and limits: Relative to equally common others, HLA-associated TCR beta chains showed greater clonal expansion in a later analysis. HLA allele associations emerged for roughly 17,000 TCR beta sequences in a later analysis, at 0.05 false discovery rate. TCR beta V- and J-gene trimming, according to a later analysis, was linked to a missense DCLRE1C variant.

CDR3 size: 17 residues. Germline lookup yields CDR1 SGHNT and CDR2 YYREEE (reference sequence). J was trimmed by 3 bases and V by 0 bases; bases with no gene match: 9. The PCR contained 60 Vbeta and 13 Jbeta primers. Some clones are missing from TCRdb's copy, which holds only in-frame ones; the method was immunoSEQ multiplex PCR. The sample has fewer than 250,000 clones, roughly 80% seen once. About this clone: What it recognizes is unknown.

The chain is built from TRBV5-4 and TRBJ2-3; 8 bases are a match to TRBD1. The sample was PBMCs. This sequence was found in a man aged 35-49 years in good health and CMV-seronegative. For the CDR3, the DNA is TGTGCCAGCAGCTTGGTGGTTAGCAGGGGGCTTACAGATACGCAGTATTTT. This sequence encodes CASSLVVSRGLTDTQYF.